This is a list of T cell receptor beta chains from one sample in a study of siplizumab effects on memory and regulatory T cells. Here immunoSEQ multiplex PCR was the method, and the copy in TCRdb shows in-frame clones only, minus some. The sample shows about 26,000 clones, around 83% of them seen only once. Sequencing was performed on memory CD4+ T cells sorted from blood. These TCRs come from a human donor in good health. Both conserved end residues are part of each CDR3. Each record gives: clone size, D gene, V gene, J gene, CDR3 DNA, CDR3 protein. D genes are given only for firm matches. Clone size appears in some rows only: once, few, many, or a class for an expanded clone.

NA	NA	TRBV6-5	TRBJ1-3	TGTGCCAGCAACCCGACCTCCGGTGGAAACACCATATATTTT	CASNPTSGGNTIYF
NA	NA	TRBV14	TRBJ2-3	TGTGCCAGCAGCCTTTTCGGGACAGATACGCAGTATTTT	CASSLFGTDTQYF
NA	NA	TRBV7-9	TRBJ2-2	TGTGCCAGCAGCAAGACCCAGGGGAGTTTTTCCGGGGAGCTGTTTTTT	CASSKTQGSFSGELFF
few	NA	TRBV11-3	TRBJ2-6	TGTGCCAGCAGCTTAAGCGGAAGAACTGGGGCCAACGTCCTGACTTTC	CASSLSGRTGANVLTF
NA	NA	TRBV9	TRBJ2-1	TGTGCCAGCAGCGTAGCCCCCGGGTGGGTGGGAAAAGGTAATGAGCAGTTCTTC	CASSVAPGWVGKGNEQFF
NA	NA	TRBV6-5	TRBJ1-1	TGTGCCAGCAGGCGGACAGCTCAGGCCACTGAAGCTTTCTTT	CASRRTAQATEAFF
few	NA	TRBV7-9	TRBJ2-1	TGTGCCAGCAGCTTAGTGCTGGGGGCGAGTGGCGAGCAGTTCTTC	CASSLVLGASGEQFF
NA	NA	TRBV10-3	TRBJ1-4	TGTGCCATCAGAGACAGTAATGAAAAACTGTTTTTT	CAIRDSNEKLFF
NA	NA	TRBV7-3	TRBJ2-2	TGTGCCAGCAGCTGGGATTCGAACACCGGGGAGCTGTTTTTT	CASSWDSNTGELFF
NA	NA	TRBV28	TRBJ2-4	TGTGCCAGCAGTTTTATGAAAAACATTCAGTACTTC	CASSFMKNIQYF
NA	TRBD1	TRBV5-8	TRBJ2-1	TGCGCCAGCAGCCCCGGGACAGGGGTGCAGTATGAGCAGTTCTTC	CASSPGTGVQYEQFF
NA	TRBD2	TRBV11-3	TRBJ2-3	TGTGCCAGCAGCTTAGTGGGTTATCGGACCGGGGGGAGCACAGATACGCAGTATTTT	CASSLVGYRTGGSTDTQYF
NA	TRBD2	TRBV30	TRBJ2-6	TGTGCCTGTGGACTAGCGGGAGTAGCTGGGGCCAACGTCCTGACTTTC	CACGLAGVAGANVLTF
NA	TRBD2	TRBV7-3	TRBJ2-3	TGTGCCAGCAGCTTCGGCGGGAGTGGGTCAGATACGCAGTATTTT	CASSFGGSGSDTQYF
NA	NA	TRBV28	TRBJ2-5	TGTGCCAGCAGTTTAGGAACTTTTTCTGAGACCCAGTACTTC	CASSLGTFSETQYF
NA	NA	TRBV4-1	TRBJ2-3	TGCGCCAGCAGCCAAAAGTATTCTAGCACAGATACGCAGTATTTT	CASSQKYSSTDTQYF
NA	NA	TRBV19	TRBJ1-4	TGTGCCAGTAGTATACCTCGAGGGAAGAGTCGGGAAAAACTGTTTTTT	CASSIPRGKSREKLFF
NA	TRBD2	TRBV11-2	TRBJ2-1	TGTGCCAGCAGCTTACTCCCCCCTTCTAGCGGGAGTTTGAATGAGCAGTTCTTC	CASSLLPPSSGSLNEQFF